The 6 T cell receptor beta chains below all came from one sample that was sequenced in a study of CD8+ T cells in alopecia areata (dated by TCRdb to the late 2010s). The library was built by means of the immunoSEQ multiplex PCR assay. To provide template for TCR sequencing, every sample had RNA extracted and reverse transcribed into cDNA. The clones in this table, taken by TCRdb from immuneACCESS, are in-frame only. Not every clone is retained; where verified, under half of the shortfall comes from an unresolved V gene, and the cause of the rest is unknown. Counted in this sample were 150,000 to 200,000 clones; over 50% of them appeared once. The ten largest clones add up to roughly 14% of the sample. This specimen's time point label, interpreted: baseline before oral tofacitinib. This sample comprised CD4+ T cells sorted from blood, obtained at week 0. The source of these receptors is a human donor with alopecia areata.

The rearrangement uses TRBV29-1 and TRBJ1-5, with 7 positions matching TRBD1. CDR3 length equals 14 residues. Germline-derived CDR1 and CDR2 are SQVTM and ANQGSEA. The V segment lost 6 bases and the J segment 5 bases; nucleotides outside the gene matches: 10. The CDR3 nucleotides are TGCAGCGTGTCAGAGGCAGGGGGAGATCAGCCCCAGCATTTT. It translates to CSVSEAGGDQPQHF.

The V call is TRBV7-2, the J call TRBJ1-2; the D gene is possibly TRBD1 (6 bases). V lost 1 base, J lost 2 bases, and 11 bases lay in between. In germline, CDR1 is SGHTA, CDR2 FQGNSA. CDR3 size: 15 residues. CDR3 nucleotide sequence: TGTGCCAGCAGCTTAGGATCCGGGGGCAACTATGGCTACACCTTC. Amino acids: CASSLGSGGNYGYTF.

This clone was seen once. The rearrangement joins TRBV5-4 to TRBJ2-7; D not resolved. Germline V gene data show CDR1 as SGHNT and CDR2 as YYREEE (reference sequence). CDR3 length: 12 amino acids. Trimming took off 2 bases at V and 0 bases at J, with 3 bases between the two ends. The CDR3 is CASSFSSYEQYF. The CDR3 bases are TGTGCCAGCAGCTTCAGCTCCTACGAGCAGTACTTC. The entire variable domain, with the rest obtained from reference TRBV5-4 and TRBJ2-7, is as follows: ETGVTQSPTHLIKTRGQQVTLRCSSQSGHNTVSWYQQALGQGPQFIFQYYREEENGRGNFPPRFSGLQFPNYSSELNVNALELDDSALYLCASSFSSYEQYFGPGTRLTVT.

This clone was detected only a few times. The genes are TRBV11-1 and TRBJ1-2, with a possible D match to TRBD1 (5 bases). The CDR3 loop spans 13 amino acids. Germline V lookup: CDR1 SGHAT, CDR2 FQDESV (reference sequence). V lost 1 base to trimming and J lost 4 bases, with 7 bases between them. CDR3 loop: CASSLGGTYGYTF. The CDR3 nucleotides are TGTGCCAGCAGCTTAGGAGGGACCTATGGCTACACCTTC.

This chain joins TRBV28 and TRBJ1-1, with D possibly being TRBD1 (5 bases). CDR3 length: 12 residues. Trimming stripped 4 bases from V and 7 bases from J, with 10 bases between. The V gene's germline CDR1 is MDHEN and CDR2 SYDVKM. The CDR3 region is CASSSQGLEAFF. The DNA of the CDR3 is TGTGCCAGCAGTTCGCAGGGACTTGAAGCTTTCTTT. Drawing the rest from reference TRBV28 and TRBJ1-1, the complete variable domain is DVKVTQSSRYLVKRTGEKVFLECVQDMDHENMFWYRQDPGLGLRLIYFSYDVKMKEKGDIPEGYSVSREKKERFSLILESASTNQTSMYLCASSSQGLEAFFGQGTRLTVV.

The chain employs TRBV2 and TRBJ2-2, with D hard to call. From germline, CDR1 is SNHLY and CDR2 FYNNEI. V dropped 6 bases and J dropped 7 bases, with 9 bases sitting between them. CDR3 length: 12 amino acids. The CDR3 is CASRTEGGELFF. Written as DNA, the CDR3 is TGTGCCAGCAGGACCGAAGGCGGGGAGCTGTTTTTT.